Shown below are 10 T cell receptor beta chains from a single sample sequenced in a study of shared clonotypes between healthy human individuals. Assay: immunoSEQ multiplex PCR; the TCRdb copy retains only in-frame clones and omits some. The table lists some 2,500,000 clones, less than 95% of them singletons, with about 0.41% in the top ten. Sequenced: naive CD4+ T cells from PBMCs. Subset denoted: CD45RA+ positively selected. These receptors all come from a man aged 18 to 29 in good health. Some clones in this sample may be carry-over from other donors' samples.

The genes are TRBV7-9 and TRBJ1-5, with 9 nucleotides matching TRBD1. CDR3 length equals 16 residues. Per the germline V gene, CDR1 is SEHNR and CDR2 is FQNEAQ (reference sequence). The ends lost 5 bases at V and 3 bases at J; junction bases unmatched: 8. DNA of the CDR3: TGTGCCAGCAGCCAAGGGACAGGGAACCTCAATCAGCCCCAGCATTTT. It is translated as CASSQGTGNLNQPQHF.

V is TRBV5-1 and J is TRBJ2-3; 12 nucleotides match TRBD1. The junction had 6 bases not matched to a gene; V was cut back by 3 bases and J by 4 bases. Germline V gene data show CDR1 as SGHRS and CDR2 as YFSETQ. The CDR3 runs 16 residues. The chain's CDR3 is CASSWGQGAGADTQYF. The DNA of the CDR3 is TGCGCCAGCAGCTGGGGACAGGGGGCCGGGGCAGATACGCAGTATTTT.

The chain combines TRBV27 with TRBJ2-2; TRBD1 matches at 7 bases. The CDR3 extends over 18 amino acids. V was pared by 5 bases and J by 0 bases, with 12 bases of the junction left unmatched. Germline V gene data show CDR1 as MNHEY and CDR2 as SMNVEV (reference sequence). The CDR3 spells CASSPPRQGIANTGELFF. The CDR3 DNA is TGTGCCAGCAGTCCCCCCCGACAGGGTATCGCGAACACCGGGGAGCTGTTTTTT.

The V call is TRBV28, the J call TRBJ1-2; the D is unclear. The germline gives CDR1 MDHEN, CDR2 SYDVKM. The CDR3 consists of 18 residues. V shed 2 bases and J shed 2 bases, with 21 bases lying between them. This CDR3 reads CASSLRVRGPYVNYGYTF. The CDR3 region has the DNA TGTGCCAGCAGTTTAAGGGTTCGGGGTCCATATGTAAACTATGGCTACACCTTC.

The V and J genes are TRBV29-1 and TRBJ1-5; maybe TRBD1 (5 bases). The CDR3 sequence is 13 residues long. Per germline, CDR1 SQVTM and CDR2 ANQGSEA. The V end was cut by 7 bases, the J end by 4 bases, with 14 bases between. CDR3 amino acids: CSAAGTENQPQHF. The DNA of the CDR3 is TGCAGCGCCGCCGGGACGGAAAATCAGCCCCAGCATTTT.

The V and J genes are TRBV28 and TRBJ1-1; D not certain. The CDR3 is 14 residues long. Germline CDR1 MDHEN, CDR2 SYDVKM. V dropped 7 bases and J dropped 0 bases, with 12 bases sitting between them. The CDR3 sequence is CASTPGMLNTEAFF. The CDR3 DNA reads TGTGCCAGCACCCCGGGGATGTTGAACACTGAAGCTTTCTTT.

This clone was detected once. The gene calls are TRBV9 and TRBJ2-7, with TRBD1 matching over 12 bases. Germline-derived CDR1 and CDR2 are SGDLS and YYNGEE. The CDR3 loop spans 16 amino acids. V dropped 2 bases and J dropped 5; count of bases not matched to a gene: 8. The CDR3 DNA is TGTGCCAGCAGCGTCCACCCGGGACAGGGGGCCAACGAGCAGTACTTC. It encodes CASSVHPGQGANEQYF.

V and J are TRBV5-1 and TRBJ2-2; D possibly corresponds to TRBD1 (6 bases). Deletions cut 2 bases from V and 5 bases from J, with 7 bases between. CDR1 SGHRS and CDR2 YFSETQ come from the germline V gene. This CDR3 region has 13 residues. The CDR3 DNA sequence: TGCGCCAGCAGCTTCAGGGGAACCGGGGAGCTGTTTTTT. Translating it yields CASSFRGTGELFF.

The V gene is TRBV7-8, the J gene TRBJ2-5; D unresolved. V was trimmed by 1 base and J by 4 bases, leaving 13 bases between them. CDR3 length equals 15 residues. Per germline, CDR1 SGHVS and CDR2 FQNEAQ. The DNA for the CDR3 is TGTGCCAGCAGCTTAGTCTTCCGAGGCACAGAGACCCAGTACTTC. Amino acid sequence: CASSLVFRGTETQYF.

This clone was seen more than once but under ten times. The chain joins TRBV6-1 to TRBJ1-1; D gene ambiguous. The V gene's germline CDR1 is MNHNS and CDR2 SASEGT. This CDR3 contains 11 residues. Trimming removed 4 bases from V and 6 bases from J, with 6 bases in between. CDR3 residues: CASSAGSEAFF. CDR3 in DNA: TGTGCCAGCAGTGCGGGATCTGAAGCTTTCTTT.